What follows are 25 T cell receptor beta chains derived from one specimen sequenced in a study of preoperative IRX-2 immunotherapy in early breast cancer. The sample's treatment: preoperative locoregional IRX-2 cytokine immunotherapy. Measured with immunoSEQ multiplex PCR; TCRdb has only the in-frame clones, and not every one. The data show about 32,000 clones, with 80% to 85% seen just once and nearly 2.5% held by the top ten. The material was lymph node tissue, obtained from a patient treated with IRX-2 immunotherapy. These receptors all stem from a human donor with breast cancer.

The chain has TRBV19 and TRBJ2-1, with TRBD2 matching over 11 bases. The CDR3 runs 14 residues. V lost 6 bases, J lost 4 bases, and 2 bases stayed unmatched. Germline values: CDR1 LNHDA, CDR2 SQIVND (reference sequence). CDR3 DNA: TGTGCCAGTAGGCCTAGCGGGAGGTACAATGAGCAGTTCTTC. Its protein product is CASRPSGRYNEQFF.

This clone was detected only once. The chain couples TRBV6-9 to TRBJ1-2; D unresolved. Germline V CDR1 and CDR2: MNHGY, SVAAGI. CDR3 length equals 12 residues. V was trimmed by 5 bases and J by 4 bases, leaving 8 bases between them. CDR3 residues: CASSRFAYGYTF. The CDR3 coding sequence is TGTGCCAGCAGTCGGTTCGCCTATGGCTACACCTTC.

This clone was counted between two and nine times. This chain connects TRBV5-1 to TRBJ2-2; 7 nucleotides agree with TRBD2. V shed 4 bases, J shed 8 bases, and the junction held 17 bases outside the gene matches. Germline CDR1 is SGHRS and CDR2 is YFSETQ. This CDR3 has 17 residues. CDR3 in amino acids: CASSPLGLGDGFGELFF. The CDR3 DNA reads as TGCGCCAGCAGCCCGCTCGGACTAGGAGACGGTTTTGGGGAGCTGTTTTTT.

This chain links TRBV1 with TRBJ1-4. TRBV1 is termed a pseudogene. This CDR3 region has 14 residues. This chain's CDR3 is CASSRTAGNEKLFF. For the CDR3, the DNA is TGCGCCAGCAGTAGGACAGCGGGGAATGAAAAACTGTTTTTT.

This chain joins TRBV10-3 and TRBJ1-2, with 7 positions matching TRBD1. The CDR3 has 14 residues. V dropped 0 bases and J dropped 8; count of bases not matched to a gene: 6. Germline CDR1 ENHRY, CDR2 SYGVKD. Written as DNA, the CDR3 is TGTGCCATCAGTGAGTCAAGACAGGGTGAAGGCTACACCTTC. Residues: CAISESRQGEGYTF.

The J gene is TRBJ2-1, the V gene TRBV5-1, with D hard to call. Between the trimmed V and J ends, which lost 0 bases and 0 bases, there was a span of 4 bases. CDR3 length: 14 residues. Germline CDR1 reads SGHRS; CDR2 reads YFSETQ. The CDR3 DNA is TGCGCCAGCAGCTTGGCGAGCTCCTACAATGAGCAGTTCTTC. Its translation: CASSLASSYNEQFF.

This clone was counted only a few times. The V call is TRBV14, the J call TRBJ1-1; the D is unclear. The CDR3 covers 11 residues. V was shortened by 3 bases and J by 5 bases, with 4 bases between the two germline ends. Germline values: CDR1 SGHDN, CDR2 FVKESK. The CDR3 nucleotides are TGTGCCAGCAGCCAGGGGACTGAAGCTTTCTTT. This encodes CASSQGTEAFF.

The CDR3 DNA follows: TGTGCCAGCAGTATACAGGGAGGCAATCAGCCCCAGCATTTT. Translated, it gives CASSIQGGNQPQHF. The chain carries TRBV6-8 and TRBJ1-5; D might be TRBD1 (6 bases). This CDR3 spans 14 amino acids. Per the germline V gene, CDR1 is MNHGY and CDR2 is SAAAGT. The ends were cut back, 5 bases at V and 2 bases at J, with 10 bases in the middle.

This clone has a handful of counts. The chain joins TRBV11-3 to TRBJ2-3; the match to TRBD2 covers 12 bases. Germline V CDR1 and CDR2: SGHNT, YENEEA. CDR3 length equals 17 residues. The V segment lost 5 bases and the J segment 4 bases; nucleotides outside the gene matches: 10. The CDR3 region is CASSPSGLAGMADTQYF. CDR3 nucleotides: TGTGCCAGCAGCCCCTCCGGACTAGCGGGGATGGCAGATACGCAGTATTTT.

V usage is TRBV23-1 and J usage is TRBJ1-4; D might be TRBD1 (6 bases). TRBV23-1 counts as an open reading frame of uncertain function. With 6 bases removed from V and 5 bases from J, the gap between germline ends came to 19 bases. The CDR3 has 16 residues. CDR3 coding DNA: TGCGCCAGCAGCCAAGAATTGGGGGCTCCCAATGAAAAACTGTTTTTT. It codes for CASSQELGAPNEKLFF.

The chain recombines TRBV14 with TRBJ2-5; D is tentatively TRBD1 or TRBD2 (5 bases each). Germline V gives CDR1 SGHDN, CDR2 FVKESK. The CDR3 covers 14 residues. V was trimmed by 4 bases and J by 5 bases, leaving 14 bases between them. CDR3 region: CASSPGRWGETQYF. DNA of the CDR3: TGTGCCAGCAGCCCGGGACGGTGGGGGGAGACCCAGTACTTC.

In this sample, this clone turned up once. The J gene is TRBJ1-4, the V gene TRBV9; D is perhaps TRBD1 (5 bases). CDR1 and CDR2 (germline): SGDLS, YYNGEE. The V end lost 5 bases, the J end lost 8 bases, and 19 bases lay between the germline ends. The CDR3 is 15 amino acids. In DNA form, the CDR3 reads TGTGCCAGCAGTGGAGGGGCCGTAAGGGGCGAAAAACTGTTTTTT. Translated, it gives CASSGGAVRGEKLFF.

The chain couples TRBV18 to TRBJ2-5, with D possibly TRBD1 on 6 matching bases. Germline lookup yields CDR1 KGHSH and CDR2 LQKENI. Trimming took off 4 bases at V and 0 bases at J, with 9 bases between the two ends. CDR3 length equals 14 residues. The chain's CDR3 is CASSLYRDQETQYF. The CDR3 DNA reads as TGTGCCAGCTCACTTTACAGGGACCAAGAGACCCAGTACTTC.

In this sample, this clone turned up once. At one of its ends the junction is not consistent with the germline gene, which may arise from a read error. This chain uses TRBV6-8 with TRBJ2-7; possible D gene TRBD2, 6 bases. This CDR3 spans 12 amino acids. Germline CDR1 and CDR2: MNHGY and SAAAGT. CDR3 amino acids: CASRGLSYKQYF. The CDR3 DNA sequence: TGTGCCAGCAGAGGACTATCCTACAAGCAGTACTTC.

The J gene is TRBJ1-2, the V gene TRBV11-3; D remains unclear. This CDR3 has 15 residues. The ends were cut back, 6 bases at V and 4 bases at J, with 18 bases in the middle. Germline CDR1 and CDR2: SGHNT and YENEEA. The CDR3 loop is CASSIYVGRGYGYTF. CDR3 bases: TGTGCCAGCAGTATATATGTGGGTCGTGGCTATGGCTACACCTTC. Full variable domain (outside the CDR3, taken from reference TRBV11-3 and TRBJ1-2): EAGVVQSPRYKIIEKKQPVAFWCNPISGHNTLYWYLQNLGQGPELLIRYENEEAVDDSQLPKDRFSAERLKGVDSTLKIQPAELGDSAVYLCASSIYVGRGYGYTFGSGTRLTVV.

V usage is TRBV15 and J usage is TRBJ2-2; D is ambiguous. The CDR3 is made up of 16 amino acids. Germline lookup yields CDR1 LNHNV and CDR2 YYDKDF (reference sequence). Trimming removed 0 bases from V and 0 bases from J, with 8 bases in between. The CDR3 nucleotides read TGTGCCACCAGCAGAGATTATAGCACGAACACCGGGGAGCTGTTTTTT. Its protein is CATSRDYSTNTGELFF.

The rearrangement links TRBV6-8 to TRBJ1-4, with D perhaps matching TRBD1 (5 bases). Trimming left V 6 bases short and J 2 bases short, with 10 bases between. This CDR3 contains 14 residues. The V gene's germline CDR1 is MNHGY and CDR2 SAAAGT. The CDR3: CASRTRDTNEKLFF. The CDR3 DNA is TGTGCCAGCAGAACCAGGGATACTAATGAAAAACTGTTTTTT.

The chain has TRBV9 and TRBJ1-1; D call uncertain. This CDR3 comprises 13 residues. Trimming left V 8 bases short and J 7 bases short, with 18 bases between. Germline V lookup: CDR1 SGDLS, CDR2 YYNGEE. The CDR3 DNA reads TGTGCCAGTCATAAGGGCAGGAGTGGTGAAGCTTTCTTT. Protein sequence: CASHKGRSGEAFF.

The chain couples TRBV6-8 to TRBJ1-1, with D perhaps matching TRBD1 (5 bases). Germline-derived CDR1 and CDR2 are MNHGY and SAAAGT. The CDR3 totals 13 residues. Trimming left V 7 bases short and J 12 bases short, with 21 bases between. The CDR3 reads CASTRGPDEQSFF. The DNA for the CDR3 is TGTGCCAGCACTAGGGGACCCGACGAACAGTCTTTCTTT.

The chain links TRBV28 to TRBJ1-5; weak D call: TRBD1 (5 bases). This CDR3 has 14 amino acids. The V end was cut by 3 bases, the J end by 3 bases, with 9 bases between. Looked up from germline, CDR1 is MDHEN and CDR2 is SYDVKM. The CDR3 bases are TGTGCCAGCAGTTTGGGGGTCCCCAATCAGCCCCAGCATTTT. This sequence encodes CASSLGVPNQPQHF.

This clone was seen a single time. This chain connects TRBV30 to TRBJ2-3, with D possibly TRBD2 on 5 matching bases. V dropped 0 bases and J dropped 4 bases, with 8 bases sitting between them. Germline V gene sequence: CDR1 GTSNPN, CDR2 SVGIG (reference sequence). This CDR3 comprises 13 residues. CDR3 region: CAWSVDWADTQYF. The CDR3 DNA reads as TGTGCCTGGAGTGTGGACTGGGCAGATACGCAGTATTTT.

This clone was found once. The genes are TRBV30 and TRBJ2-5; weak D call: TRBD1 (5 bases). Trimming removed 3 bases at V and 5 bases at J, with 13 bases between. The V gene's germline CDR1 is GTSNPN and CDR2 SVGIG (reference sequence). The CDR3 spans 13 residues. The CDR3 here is CAWREQVLETQYF. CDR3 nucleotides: TGTGCCTGGAGGGAACAGGTTTTGGAGACCCAGTACTTC.

The CDR3: CASSLGPDYEQYF. In DNA form, the CDR3 reads TGCGCCAGCAGCCTCGGACCTGACTACGAGCAGTACTTC. The chain couples TRBV1 to TRBJ2-7. TRBV1 is listed as a pseudogene. The CDR3 is 13 residues long.

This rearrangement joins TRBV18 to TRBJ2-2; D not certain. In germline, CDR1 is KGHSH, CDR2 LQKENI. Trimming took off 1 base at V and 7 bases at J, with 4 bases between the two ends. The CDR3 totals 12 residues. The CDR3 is CASSPQGGELFF. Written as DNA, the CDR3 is TGTGCCAGCTCACCACAGGGCGGGGAGCTGTTTTTT.

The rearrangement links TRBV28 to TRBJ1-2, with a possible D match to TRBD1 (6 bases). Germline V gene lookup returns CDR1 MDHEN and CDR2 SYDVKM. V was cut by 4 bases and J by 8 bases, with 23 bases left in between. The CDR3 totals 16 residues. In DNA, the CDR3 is TGTGCCAGCAGTTCCCCAGCATTTACCAGGGGTCGAGGCTACACCTTC. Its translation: CASSSPAFTRGRGYTF.